What follows are 21 T cell receptor beta chains derived from one specimen sequenced in a study of T cell responses to AZD1222 COVID-19 vaccine. Here immunoSEQ multiplex PCR was the method, and the copy in TCRdb shows in-frame clones only, minus some. The table lists roughly 170,000 clones, 85% to 95% of them singletons, with around 1.6% in the top ten. The sample here was peripheral blood, taken 28 days after the second AZD1222 dose. These receptor sequences come from an adult who received the AZD1222 COVID-19 vaccine.

The V and J genes are TRBV4-3 and TRBJ1-5; perhaps TRBD1 as D (5 bases). Trimming removed 0 bases from V and 2 bases from J, with 14 bases in between. CDR3 length equals 17 residues. Per the germline V gene, CDR1 is LGHNA and CDR2 is YSLEER. CDR3 nucleotide sequence: TGCGCCAGCAGCCAAGAGGGGGGGGATTGGGGCAATCAGCCCCAGCATTTT. Translating it yields CASSQEGGDWGNQPQHF.

Worth noting for this clone: In the same sample, other DNA sequences code for this CDR3. The J gene is TRBJ1-4, the V gene TRBV19, with unresolved D. The V and J ends lost 1 base and 9 bases respectively, with 6 bases between them. Looked up from germline, CDR1 is LNHDA and CDR2 is SQIVND (reference sequence). The CDR3 totals 12 residues. CDR3 sequence (DNA): TGTGCCAGTAGTATAGGTGGGAAAAAACTGTTTTTT. It encodes CASSIGGKKLFF. Combining the CDR3 with reference TRBV19 and TRBJ1-4 gives the whole variable domain DGGITQSPKYLFRKEGQNVTLSCEQNLNHDAMYWYRQDPGQGLRLIYYSQIVNDFQKGDIAEGYSVSREKKESFPLTVTSAQKNPTAFYLCASSIGGKKLFFGSGTQLSVL.

V usage is TRBV19 and J usage is TRBJ1-1; the D is unclear. The V end lost 2 bases, the J end lost 6 bases, and 10 bases lay between the germline ends. Germline CDR1 LNHDA, CDR2 SQIVND (reference sequence). This CDR3 contains 13 residues. The CDR3: CASSIRAGSEAFF. CDR3 coding DNA: TGTGCCAGTAGTATAAGGGCGGGTTCTGAAGCTTTCTTT.

The V and J genes are TRBV4-3 and TRBJ1-2; D may be TRBD1 (5 bases). Trimming shortened V by 1 base and J by 6 bases, and 12 bases separated the two germline ends. Germline CDR1 is LGHNA and CDR2 is YSLEER. This CDR3 has 14 residues. CDR3 residues: CASSQGEGADGYTF. The DNA of the CDR3 is TGCGCCAGCAGCCAAGGAGAAGGGGCGGATGGCTACACCTTC.

The chain links TRBV6-5 to TRBJ1-1, with 7 bases aligning to TRBD1. Germline-derived CDR1 and CDR2 are MNHEY and SVGAGI. The V segment lost 4 bases and the J segment 4 bases; nucleotides outside the gene matches: 9. The CDR3 length is 15 residues. Here the CDR3 reads CASSSSTGTVTEAFF. The CDR3 DNA is TGTGCCAGCAGTTCCTCGACCGGGACAGTCACTGAAGCTTTCTTT.

The chain links TRBV4-2 to TRBJ2-1; TRBD2 matches at 10 bases. The CDR3 spans 15 residues. The germline CDR1 and CDR2 sequences are LGHNA and YNFKEQ. J lost 4 bases, V lost 0 bases, and 0 bases had no gene match. The CDR3 DNA reads TGTGCCAGCAGCCAAGAAGCGGGAGGGTACAATGAGCAGTTCTTC. Amino acids: CASSQEAGGYNEQFF.

The chain employs TRBV6-1 and TRBJ2-1, with D hard to call. Trimming cost V 2 bases and J 3 bases, with 5 bases left between them. The germline CDR1 and CDR2 sequences are MNHNS and SASEGT. The CDR3 runs to 13 residues. CDR3 in amino acids: CASSEYVYNEQFF. The CDR3 nucleotides are TGTGCCAGCAGTGAATACGTCTACAATGAGCAGTTCTTC.

The CDR3 is CASSQVGASDQYF. The CDR3 bases are TGCGCCAGCAGCCAAGTCGGGGCTAGTGACCAGTACTTC. This chain connects TRBV4-1 to TRBJ2-5; D tentatively fits TRBD1 or TRBD2 (5 bases each). V was cut by 1 base and J by 10 bases, with 13 bases left in between. CDR3 size: 13 residues. Looked up from germline, CDR1 is MGHRA and CDR2 is YSYEKL.

A single count supports this clone. The chain carries TRBV11-1 and TRBJ2-1; 7 bases line up with TRBD1. With 1 base clipped from V and 10 bases from J, the junction kept 10 bases outside the gene matches. CDR1 is SGHAT and CDR2 is FQDESV in the germline V gene (reference sequence). The CDR3 loop spans 15 amino acids. CDR3 in amino acids: CASSLEQGKRGEQFF. The CDR3 nucleotides read TGTGCCAGCAGCTTAGAACAGGGGAAAAGGGGCGAGCAGTTCTTC.

The rearrangement uses TRBV5-1 and TRBJ1-6, with 7 bases matching TRBD1. Germline V CDR1 and CDR2: SGHRS, YFSETQ. The CDR3 is 16 residues long. Germline trimming cut 4 bases from V and 0 bases from J; bases unmatched to any gene: 4. The DNA of the CDR3 is TGCGCCAGCAGCGTGGGACAGTACTCCTATAATTCACCCCTCCACTTT. This translates into CASSVGQYSYNSPLHF.

The chain combines TRBV19 with TRBJ1-1; no definite D call. Per germline, CDR1 LNHDA and CDR2 SQIVND (reference sequence). The germline V and J ends were trimmed by 3 bases and 5 bases, with 13 bases remaining between them. This CDR3 has 14 amino acids. CDR3 protein: CASSIGVVATEAFF. CDR3 in DNA: TGTGCCAGTAGTATTGGAGTTGTAGCGACTGAAGCTTTCTTT.

The chain carries TRBV15 and TRBJ1-2, with D maybe TRBD1 (6 bases). The V end was cut by 1 base, the J end by 4 bases, with 10 bases between. CDR3 length: 14 amino acids. Germline V gene lookup returns CDR1 LNHNV and CDR2 YYDKDF (reference sequence). CDR3 in DNA: TGTGCCACCAGCAGAGGGGTACAGGGCTATGGCTACACCTTC. This encodes CATSRGVQGYGYTF. Using reference TRBV15 and TRBJ1-2 for the parts outside the CDR3, the full variable domain is DAMVIQNPRYQVTQFGKPVTLSCSQTLNHNVMYWYQQKSSQAPKLLFHYYDKDFNNEADTPDNFQSRRPNTSFCFLDIRSPGLGDTAMYLCATSRGVQGYGYTFGSGTRLTVV.

The V gene is TRBV24-1, the J gene TRBJ1-4, with a possible D match to TRBD1 (6 bases). V was cut by 2 bases and J by 10 bases, with 13 bases left in between. The CDR3 is made up of 14 amino acids. Germline CDR1 is KGHDR and CDR2 is SFDVKD. This CDR3 reads CATSDSGEFGKLFF. The CDR3 coding sequence is TGTGCCACCAGTGATTCAGGGGAGTTTGGAAAACTGTTTTTT.

The chain uses TRBV29-1 and TRBJ2-1; 9 nucleotides match TRBD1. The CDR3 is 13 residues long. V lost 4 bases to trimming and J lost 9 bases; unmatched junction nucleotides: 7. The V gene's germline CDR1 is SQVTM and CDR2 ANQGSEA. For the CDR3, the DNA is TGCAGCGTTGGGACAGGGGCTCGGAGTGAGCAGTTCTTC. Translation: CSVGTGARSEQFF.

V usage is TRBV4-3 and J usage is TRBJ2-1, with 9 nucleotides matching TRBD1. The CDR3 sequence is 15 residues long. J lost 4 bases, V lost 3 bases, and 4 bases had no gene match. CDR1 is LGHNA, CDR2 YSLEER, per germline. The chain's CDR3 is CASSHLTGGYNEQFF. The CDR3 region has the DNA TGCGCCAGCAGCCACCTGACAGGGGGATACAATGAGCAGTTCTTC.

The chain joins TRBV9 to TRBJ1-2; D not certain. In germline, CDR1 is SGDLS, CDR2 YYNGEE. V lost 0 bases to trimming and J lost 5 bases, with 11 bases between them. The CDR3 has 14 residues. For the CDR3, the DNA is TGTGCCAGCAGCGTAGCTCTTGACAAGTATGGCTACACCTTC. It specifies CASSVALDKYGYTF.

This CDR3 reads CASSKVRGNYGYTF. CDR3 sequence (DNA): TGTGCCAGCAGCAAAGTGCGGGGGAATTATGGCTACACCTTC. The V gene is TRBV21-1, the J gene TRBJ1-2. TRBV21-1 has pseudogene status. The CDR3 spans 14 residues.

The chain uses TRBV29-1 and TRBJ1-2; D unresolved. Looked up from germline, CDR1 is SQVTM and CDR2 is ANQGSEA. Between the trimmed V and J ends, which lost 2 bases and 4 bases, there was a span of 17 bases. The CDR3 has 15 amino acids. The CDR3 bases are TGCAGCGTTGAACTACCCGACATGGATCTCTATGGCTACACCTTC. It codes for CSVELPDMDLYGYTF.

The chain recombines TRBV27 with TRBJ2-4; TRBD2 agrees at 7 bases. V shed 2 bases, J shed 6 bases, and the junction held 4 bases outside the gene matches. Germline V gene lookup returns CDR1 MNHEY and CDR2 SMNVEV (reference sequence). The CDR3 has 14 amino acids. The CDR3 nucleotides are TGTGCCAGCAGTTTAGGCGGGGGTCGAAACATTCAGTACTTC. Translated, it gives CASSLGGGRNIQYF.

This chain connects TRBV19 to TRBJ2-1, with unresolved D. Deletions cut 7 bases from V and 4 bases from J, with 8 bases between. The CDR3 covers 12 residues. Germline CDR1 and CDR2: LNHDA and SQIVND (reference sequence). CDR3 sequence: CASTSRYNEQFF. CDR3 DNA sequence: TGTGCCAGTACCTCCCGATACAATGAGCAGTTCTTC.

With regard to this clone: The junction differs from germline at one of its ends, possibly a read error. The chain employs TRBV25-1 and TRBJ1-2; D remains unclear. This CDR3 region has 9 residues. The germline CDR1 and CDR2 sequences are MGHDK and SYGVNS. This chain's CDR3 is CASSDQDAF. The DNA of the CDR3 is TGTGCCAGCAGTGATCAGGACGCCTTC.